This T cell receptor (beta chain) was recovered during a study of T cell responses to AZD1222 COVID-19 vaccine. The repertoire was sequenced with immunoSEQ multiplex PCR; TCRdb's copy has only in-frame clones and lacks some. The sample holds 150,000 to 200,000 clones, under 95% seen once. With 6 bases clipped from V and 5 bases from J, the junction kept 5 bases outside the gene matches. The CDR3 totals 13 residues. This clone was seen more than once but under ten times. This specimen consisted of peripheral blood, obtained on day 0 of AZD1222 vaccination. This sequence originates from an adult in good health. V gene TRBV12-3 or TRBV12-4 combines with J gene TRBJ2-7; 9 nucleotides line up with TRBD1. CDR3 amino acids: CASRLGQGHEQYF. CDR3 bases: TGTGCCAGCAGACTGGGACAGGGCCACGAGCAGTACTTC.